The 22 T cell receptor beta chains given below trace back to one sample, sequenced in a study of blood T cell repertoires in COVID-19. Some clones are missing from TCRdb's copy, which holds only in-frame ones; the method was immunoSEQ multiplex PCR. The data hold roughly 200,000 clones, with approximately 83% observed a single time. The sample taken for sequencing was peripheral blood. These TCRs come from a man aged 50 or older with active or convalescent COVID-19.

V gene TRBV7-9 combines with J gene TRBJ1-2; weak D call: TRBD1 (5 bases). The CDR3 has 14 residues. Per the germline V gene, CDR1 is SEHNR and CDR2 is FQNEAQ (reference sequence). V was clipped by 1 base and J by 2 bases, with 8 bases between them. Written as DNA, the CDR3 is TGTGCCAGCAGCTTAGGGGCAGGGAACTATGGCTACACCTTC. This codes for CASSLGAGNYGYTF.

This clone turned up a few times. The chain couples TRBV7-8 to TRBJ1-5, with TRBD1 matching 7 bases. CDR1 and CDR2 (germline): SGHVS, FQNEAQ. The CDR3 consists of 16 residues. Germline trimming cut 5 bases from V and 0 bases from J; bases unmatched to any gene: 7. The CDR3 DNA is TGTGCCAGCAGCCAAGGACAGGTTGATAGCAATCAGCCCCAGCATTTT. It encodes CASSQGQVDSNQPQHF.

This clone was found a few times. The chain links TRBV6-2 or TRBV6-3 to TRBJ1-5; TRBD1 agrees at 9 bases. The germline gives CDR1 MNHEY, CDR2 SVGEGT. Germline trimming cut 0 bases from V and 3 bases from J; bases unmatched to any gene: 3. The CDR3 is made up of 16 amino acids. CDR3 loop: CASSYSDRGYNQPQHF. The DNA for the CDR3 is TGTGCCAGCAGTTACTCGGACAGGGGCTACAATCAGCCCCAGCATTTT.

The chain recombines TRBV2 with TRBJ2-5; tentatively, D is TRBD1 (7 bases). This CDR3 contains 13 residues. Germline V gene sequence: CDR1 SNHLY, CDR2 FYNNEI. V lost 6 bases to trimming and J lost 2 bases, with 10 bases between them. DNA of the CDR3: TGTGCCAGCAGGGGGGGACAGCAAGAGACCCAGTACTTC. The encoded protein is CASRGGQQETQYF.

Only a few counts were recorded for this clone. The rearrangement joins TRBV18 to TRBJ2-7; 7 nucleotides match TRBD1. Trimming removed 4 bases from V and 7 bases from J; junction bases left unmatched: 10. Per germline, CDR1 KGHSH and CDR2 LQKENI. This CDR3 comprises 14 residues. The CDR3 sequence is CASSQSSDREEQYF. CDR3 DNA: TGTGCCAGCTCACAGTCGAGCGACAGGGAGGAGCAGTACTTC.

The CDR3 sequence: CASSLVTRALTGELFF. The CDR3 region has the DNA TGTGCCAGCAGCTTGGTAACCAGGGCGCTCACCGGGGAGCTGTTTTTT. The V call is TRBV5-6, the J call TRBJ2-2, with D possibly TRBD1 on 5 matching bases. There are 16 residues in the CDR3. The germline CDR1 and CDR2 sequences are SGHDT and YYEEEE. V shed 0 bases and J shed 4 bases, with 13 bases lying between them.

The V and J genes are TRBV5-4 and TRBJ2-3, with D maybe TRBD1 (6 bases). The CDR3 has 15 amino acids. The germline CDR1 and CDR2 sequences are SGHNT and YYREEE (reference sequence). V shed 5 bases and J shed 5 bases, with 18 bases lying between them. CDR3 sequence reads: CASRQEPGAIDTQYF. The CDR3 DNA sequence: TGTGCCAGCAGGCAAGAGCCAGGGGCAATAGATACGCAGTATTTT.

The rearrangement joins TRBV15 to TRBJ1-1; TRBD1 matches 7 bases. CDR3 length: 14 amino acids. Germline CDR1 is LNHNV and CDR2 is YYDKDF (reference sequence). The V gene end was trimmed by 6 bases and the J gene end by 6 bases; junction bases not matched to a gene: 10. The CDR3 DNA follows: TGTGCCACCAGTAATGACAGGGAGAGGTCTGAAGCTTTCTTT. It is translated as CATSNDRERSEAFF. Full variable domain (remainder filled in from reference TRBV15 and TRBJ1-1): DAMVIQNPRYQVTQFGKPVTLSCSQTLNHNVMYWYQQKSSQAPKLLFHYYDKDFNNEADTPDNFQSRRPNTSFCFLDIRSPGLGDTAMYLCATSNDRERSEAFFGQGTRLTVV.

The chain combines TRBV5-1 with TRBJ1-5; weak D call: TRBD1 (5 bases). The germline gives CDR1 SGHRS, CDR2 YFSETQ. The V and J ends lost 3 bases and 7 bases respectively, with 14 bases between them. The CDR3 has 14 residues. Here the CDR3 reads CASSYTIGGQPQHF. CDR3 in DNA: TGCGCCAGCAGCTACACCATCGGGGGACAGCCCCAGCATTTT.

The chain combines TRBV9 with TRBJ2-7; 9 bases fit TRBD1. Trimming removed 2 bases from V and 0 bases from J; junction bases left unmatched: 3. CDR1 is SGDLS, CDR2 YYNGEE, per germline. The length of the CDR3 is 15 residues. The CDR3 loop is CASSVSQGASYEQYF. For the CDR3, the DNA is TGTGCCAGCAGCGTCTCACAGGGGGCCTCCTACGAGCAGTACTTC.

The chain uses TRBV11-2 and TRBJ2-7; 7 nucleotides match TRBD1. V was clipped by 0 bases and J by 1 base; unmatched bases: 3. In germline, CDR1 is SGHAT, CDR2 FQNNGV. This CDR3 has 15 residues. CDR3 nucleotide sequence: TGTGCCAGCAGCTTAGATGGGGGACAGTCCTACGAGCAGTACTTC. Residues: CASSLDGGQSYEQYF.

V is TRBV3-1 (or the pseudogene TRBV3-2) and J is TRBJ2-3; 9 nucleotides align to TRBD1. The CDR3 runs to 15 residues. Unmatched junction bases numbered 4, after V lost 3 bases and J lost 3 bases. From germline, CDR1 is LGHDT and CDR2 YNNKEL (reference sequence). CDR3 nucleotides: TGTGCCAGCAGCCAGGGACAGGGAGTAACAGATACGCAGTATTTT. Translating gives CASSQGQGVTDTQYF.

This clone was seen repeatedly, ten times or more. The V and J genes are TRBV10-3 and TRBJ2-2; 8 bases are shared with TRBD2. The CDR3 has 14 residues. Germline V gene data show CDR1 as ENHRY and CDR2 as SYGVKD. Losses at the gene ends were 10 bases for V and 1 base for J; bases not matched to a gene: 5. CDR3 nucleotide sequence: TGTGCCAGTGGACTAGCCGAGAACACCGGGGAGCTGTTTTTT. It yields the protein CASGLAENTGELFF.

The chain employs TRBV7-2 and TRBJ1-2; D gene unclear. V was clipped by 5 bases and J by 8 bases, with 12 bases between them. Germline V gene data show CDR1 as SGHTA and CDR2 as FQGNSA. The CDR3 extends over 12 amino acids. The chain's CDR3 is CASSLVPGGYTF. CDR3 DNA: TGTGCCAGCAGCCTCGTCCCCGGGGGCTACACCTTC. Full variable domain (missing parts from reference TRBV7-2 and TRBJ1-2): GAGVSQSPSNKVTEKGKDVELRCDPISGHTALYWYRQSLGQGLEFLIYFQGNSAPDKSGLPSDRFSAERTGGSVSTLTIQRTQQEDSAVYLCASSLVPGGYTFGSGTRLTVV.

This CDR3 is CASSFVRGDQPQHF. CDR3 sequence (DNA): TGTGCCAGCAGTTTTGTCCGGGGGGATCAGCCCCAGCATTTT. The chain recombines TRBV28 with TRBJ1-5; the D gene is possibly TRBD1 (5 bases). This CDR3 comprises 14 residues. Trimming removed 3 bases at V and 5 bases at J, with 11 bases between. Germline values: CDR1 MDHEN, CDR2 SYDVKM.

The chain joins TRBV6-1 to TRBJ2-5; no reliable D call. There are 14 residues in the CDR3. V lost 3 bases to trimming and J lost 5 bases, with 13 bases between them. Per germline, CDR1 MNHNS and CDR2 SASEGT. In DNA, the CDR3 is TGTGCCAGCAGTGACGGTTCGGGTTGGGAGACCCAGTACTTC. Translation gives CASSDGSGWETQYF.

The chain carries TRBV28 and TRBJ1-1; D remains ambiguous. The CDR3 runs 13 residues. The germline gives CDR1 MDHEN, CDR2 SYDVKM. Deletions cut 6 bases from V and 3 bases from J, with 11 bases between. CDR3: CASRPSPDTEAFF. The DNA for the CDR3 is TGTGCCAGCAGGCCTTCGCCGGACACTGAAGCTTTCTTT. Together with reference TRBV28 and TRBJ1-1, the CDR3 gives the full variable domain: DVKVTQSSRYLVKRTGEKVFLECVQDMDHENMFWYRQDPGLGLRLIYFSYDVKMKEKGDIPEGYSVSREKKERFSLILESASTNQTSMYLCASRPSPDTEAFFGQGTRLTVV.

V usage is TRBV5-6 and J usage is TRBJ2-4; 7 bases line up with TRBD1. V lost 0 bases and J lost 8; bases outside the gene matches: 2. Germline assignment: CDR1 SGHDT and CDR2 YYEEEE. This CDR3 is built from 13 residues. This chain's CDR3 is CASSLAGQDIQYF. DNA for the CDR3: TGTGCCAGCAGCTTGGCTGGACAGGACATTCAGTACTTC.

A word on this clone: Other DNA sequences in the sample encode the same CDR3. This rearrangement joins TRBV7-3 to TRBJ2-3, with 9 positions matching TRBD2. Trimming took 5 bases from V and 2 from J; bases not matched to a gene: 2. Germline CDR1 and CDR2: SGHTA and FQGTGA. The CDR3 is 14 residues long. The chain's CDR3 is CASSPGLATDTQYF. CDR3 DNA: TGTGCCAGCAGCCCGGGACTAGCCACAGATACGCAGTATTTT.

This clone occurred once. V gene TRBV12-3 or TRBV12-4 combines with J gene TRBJ1-6, with unresolved D. This CDR3 comprises 13 residues. Trimming took off 9 bases at V and 0 bases at J, with 6 bases between the two ends. Written as DNA, the CDR3 is TGTGCCAGTACAAGCTCCTATAATTCACCCCTCCACTTT. Protein: CASTSSYNSPLHF.

This rearrangement joins TRBV7-6 to TRBJ2-2; a possible D gene is TRBD1 (5 bases). Germline-derived CDR1 and CDR2 are SGHVS and FNYEAQ. The CDR3 consists of 16 residues. V lost 6 bases to trimming and J lost 3 bases, with 17 bases between them. CDR3 region: CASSSAGYSDTGELFF. For the CDR3, the DNA is TGTGCCAGCAGTTCGGCAGGGTACTCGGACACCGGGGAGCTGTTTTTT.

V is TRBV3-1 (or the pseudogene TRBV3-2) and J is TRBJ2-3; 7 bases align to TRBD2. Trimming removed 5 bases from V and 12 bases from J; junction bases left unmatched: 11. The CDR3 runs 13 residues. Germline-derived CDR1 and CDR2 are LGHDT and YNNKEL (reference sequence). The CDR3 nucleotides read TGTGCCAGCAGCGGAGCCCCGGGGGGTACACAGTATTTT. It yields the protein CASSGAPGGTQYF.